The entry below describes one T cell receptor beta chain. Its antigen remains unknown. Repertoires were generated with immunoSEQ multiplex PCR, while TCRdb's copy carries only in-frame clones and drops some. Here the sample spans tens of thousands of clones, 75% to 95% being singletons. The data originate from a study of OX40 agonist ivuxolimab in advanced cancers. On the study more broadly: Patients took ivuxolimab, an agonistic anti-OX40 (CD134) antibody. The study gave patients intravenous ivuxolimab at 0.01 to 10 mg/kg every 2 weeks.

Findings and limits, study-wide: No antigen was identified for the clonally expanded peripheral T cells. Fewer expanded clones were found on average in CD4+ than in CD8+ T cells.

Trimming pared 5 bases from V and 4 bases from J, leaving 16 bases between. CDR1 and CDR2 from the germline V gene are MNHNS and SASEGT. The CDR3 consists of 15 residues. The sequences come from CD4+ or CD8+ T cells sorted from blood, collected in a trial of the OX40 agonist ivuxolimab. The gene calls are TRBV6-1 and TRBJ2-3; D is possibly TRBD1 (6 bases). The TCR comes from an adult with an advanced solid tumor such as melanoma, head and neck, liver or kidney cancer. The CDR3 coding sequence is TGTGCCAGCAGTCTTTCGGACAGCTCTTCAGATACGCAGTATTTT. It translates to CASSLSDSSSDTQYF.